The 15 T cell receptor beta chains presented below share a single source sample, sequenced in a study of T-cell reconstitution after alpha-beta-depleted transplantation in children. Unique molecular identifiers were used to barcode this TCRbeta library. TCRdb itself ran the PCR reads through MiXCR, one entry per CDR3 protein. This sample has approximately 200,000 distinct CDR3 sequences, with more than 12% found just once. The sample in question was PBMCs from the stem cell graft donor, obtained from the stem cell graft. The source of these receptors is a human donor who donated a stem cell graft to a child with acute lymphoblastic leukemia.

This clonotype was counted ten times or more. One end of the junction fails to match germline, which may point to a read error. The chain recombines TRBV5-1 with TRBJ1-2; 10 bases agree with TRBD1. The CDR3 loop spans 13 amino acids. The germline V gene has CDR1 SGHRS and CDR2 YFSETQ. The CDR3 DNA reads as TGCGCCAGCAGCTTTTTCGCGGGACAGGGGCGGCCCTTC. Amino acids: CASSFFAGQGRPF. Full variable domain (outside the CDR3, taken from reference TRBV5-1 and TRBJ1-2): KAGVTQTPRYLIKTRGQQVTLSCSPISGHRSVSWYQQTPGQGLQFLFEYFSETQRNKGNFPGRFSGRQFSNSRSEMNVSTLELGDSALYLCASSFFAGQGRPFGSGTRLTVV.

In this sample, this clonotype turned up many times. The J gene is TRBJ2-3, the V gene TRBV7-9; 9 bases align to TRBD2. CDR3 size: 15 residues. Germline V gene data show CDR1 as SEHNR and CDR2 as FQNEAQ (reference sequence). V lost 0 bases, J lost 3 bases, and 1 base stayed unmatched. CDR3 in DNA: TGTGCCAGCAGCTTAGCTAGCGGGAGTACAGATACGCAGTATTTT. It translates to CASSLASGSTDTQYF.

There are many counts of this clonotype. The chain is built from TRBV6-2 or TRBV6-3 and TRBJ2-5; 9 nucleotides line up with TRBD2. The CDR3 runs to 17 residues. Germline V CDR1 and CDR2: MNHEY, SVGEGT. Unmatched junction bases numbered 6, after V lost 1 base and J lost 0 bases. The CDR3 spells CASSYLAGGPDQETQYF. For the CDR3, the DNA is TGTGCCAGCAGTTACTTGGCGGGAGGGCCGGACCAAGAGACCCAGTACTTC.

This clonotype was seen repeatedly, ten times or more. The V gene is TRBV7-8, the J gene TRBJ2-1, with 9 bases that match TRBD2. Unmatched junction bases numbered 3, after V lost 5 bases and J lost 1 base. Germline loops: CDR1 SGHVS, CDR2 FQNEAQ. The CDR3 is 15 amino acids. CDR3 sequence reads: CASSALAGSYNEQFF. The CDR3 nucleotides read TGTGCCAGCAGCGCCCTAGCGGGGTCCTACAATGAGCAGTTCTTC. The full variable domain, in which reference TRBV7-8 and TRBJ2-1 provide the parts outside the CDR3, is GAGVSQSPRYKVAKRGQDVALRCDPISGHVSLFWYQQALGQGPEFLTYFQNEAQLDKSGLPSDRFFAERPEGSVSTLKIQRTQQEDSAVYLCASSALAGSYNEQFFGPGTRLTVL.

The sample holds many counts of this clonotype. The chain has TRBV20-1 and TRBJ1-1; no reliable D call. Deletions cut 0 bases from V and 2 bases from J, with 10 bases between. This CDR3 has 14 residues. Germline-derived CDR1 and CDR2 are DFQATT and SNEGSKA (reference sequence). CDR3 in DNA: TGCAGTGCTAGAGATCCCCGGGTAAACACTGAAGCTTTCTTT. The encoded protein is CSARDPRVNTEAFF.

This chain links TRBV20-1 with TRBJ2-7; D gene ambiguous. The germline V gene has CDR1 DFQATT and CDR2 SNEGSKA (reference sequence). This CDR3 contains 14 residues. V lost 3 bases and J lost 4, with 16 bases in between. The CDR3, as DNA: TGCAGTGCTAGTTTCTCGGGTTTCGGTTACGAGCAGTACTTC. Translating it yields CSASFSGFGYEQYF.

This clonotype was seen only a few times. The chain employs TRBV7-9 and TRBJ2-2; 9 bases line up with TRBD2. This CDR3 spans 16 amino acids. From germline, CDR1 is SEHNR and CDR2 FQNEAQ (reference sequence). Trimming at V came to 5 bases and at J to 5 bases, leaving 9 bases not matched to a gene. In DNA form, the CDR3 reads TGTGCCAGCAGCCCGTCCGCGGGAGGGAGGACCGGGGAGCTGTTTTTT. This codes for CASSPSAGGRTGELFF.

The table lists this clonotype with many counts. The V call is TRBV9, the J call TRBJ1-1, with D unresolved. V lost 0 bases, J lost 2 bases, and 5 bases lay in between. CDR3 size: 13 residues. Germline values: CDR1 SGDLS, CDR2 YYNGEE. In nucleotides, the CDR3 is TGTGCCAGCAGCGTAGCGCCTAACACTGAAGCTTTCTTT. It yields the protein CASSVAPNTEAFF.

The J gene is TRBJ2-7, the V gene TRBV5-1; D unclear. The CDR3 has 15 amino acids. Trimming cost V 0 bases and J 2 bases, with 12 bases left between them. CDR1 is SGHRS and CDR2 is YFSETQ in the germline V gene. The CDR3 DNA sequence: TGCGCCAGCAGCTTGGTTGCAGGAGTTACCTACGAGCAGTACTTC. Translation gives CASSLVAGVTYEQYF. Filled out from reference TRBV5-1 and TRBJ2-7, the complete variable domain reads KAGVTQTPRYLIKTRGQQVTLSCSPISGHRSVSWYQQTPGQGLQFLFEYFSETQRNKGNFPGRFSGRQFSNSRSEMNVSTLELGDSALYLCASSLVAGVTYEQYFGPGTRLTVT.

This clonotype was picked up many times. V gene TRBV29-1 combines with J gene TRBJ1-4; D gene uncertain. Between the trimmed V and J ends, which lost 5 bases and 0 bases, there was a span of 10 bases. Germline V gene lookup returns CDR1 SQVTM and CDR2 ANQGSEA. The CDR3 loop spans 14 amino acids. Here the CDR3 reads CSVLERATNEKLFF. The CDR3 DNA is TGCAGCGTTCTGGAACGGGCAACTAATGAAAAACTGTTTTTT.

The sample holds many counts of this clonotype. The chain employs TRBV20-1 and TRBJ1-1, with D tentatively TRBD1 (6 bases). The CDR3 contains 16 residues. The germline V gene encodes CDR1 DFQATT and CDR2 SNEGSKA (reference sequence). Trimming pared 3 bases from V and 5 bases from J, leaving 22 bases between. CDR3 nucleotide sequence: TGCAGTGCTAGTCGGGGGGAACAGGGAAGGGATACTGAAGCTTTCTTT. It is translated as CSASRGEQGRDTEAFF.

V and J are TRBV5-1 and TRBJ2-2; possibly TRBD1 for D (6 bases). Germline CDR1 is SGHRS and CDR2 is YFSETQ. Deletions cut 4 bases from V and 6 bases from J, with 13 bases between. This CDR3 is 14 amino acids long. The CDR3, as DNA: TGCGCCAGCAGCAGACAGGTTACGGCCGGGGAGCTGTTTTTT. Protein: CASSRQVTAGELFF. Looking up the rest from reference TRBV5-1 and TRBJ2-2 gives the full variable domain: KAGVTQTPRYLIKTRGQQVTLSCSPISGHRSVSWYQQTPGQGLQFLFEYFSETQRNKGNFPGRFSGRQFSNSRSEMNVSTLELGDSALYLCASSRQVTAGELFFGEGSRLTVL.

The sample holds many counts of this clonotype. This chain joins TRBV11-1 and TRBJ2-1; TRBD2 matches 12 bases. J lost 9 bases, V lost 1 base, and 7 bases had no gene match. The CDR3 has 16 amino acids. The V gene's germline CDR1 is SGHAT and CDR2 FQDESV (reference sequence). CDR3 protein: CASSLGQLAGGPEQFF. The CDR3 DNA sequence: TGTGCCAGCAGCTTAGGGCAACTAGCGGGAGGTCCTGAGCAGTTCTTC.

This clonotype was seen more than once but under ten times. The chain has TRBV12-3 or TRBV12-4 and TRBJ2-1, with 9 bases identical to TRBD2. V shed 2 bases and J 8 bases; nucleotides not matched to a gene: 7. This CDR3 has 15 amino acids. CDR3 amino acids: CASSLRREGGDEQFF. The DNA of the CDR3 is TGTGCCAGCAGTTTAAGGCGGGAGGGGGGGGATGAGCAGTTCTTC.

This clonotype came up many times. The V gene is TRBV11-2, the J gene TRBJ1-5, with D hard to call. This CDR3 is built from 13 residues. The germline gives CDR1 SGHAT, CDR2 FQNNGV. V was clipped by 5 bases and J by 6 bases, with 11 bases between them. CDR3 in DNA: TGTGCCAGCAGCACCGGGCAGGCTCAGCCCCAGCATTTT. This translates into CASSTGQAQPQHF.